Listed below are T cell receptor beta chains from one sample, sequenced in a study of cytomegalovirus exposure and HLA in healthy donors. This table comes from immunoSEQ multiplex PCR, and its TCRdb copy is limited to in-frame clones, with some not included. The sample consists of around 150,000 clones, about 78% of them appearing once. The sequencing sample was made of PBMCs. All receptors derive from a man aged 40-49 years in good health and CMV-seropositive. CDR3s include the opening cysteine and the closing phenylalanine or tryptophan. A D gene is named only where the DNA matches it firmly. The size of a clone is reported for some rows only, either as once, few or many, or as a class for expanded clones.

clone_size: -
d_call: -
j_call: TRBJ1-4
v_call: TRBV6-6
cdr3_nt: TGTGCCAGCAGCCTCGTGGCAGGGGCAACTAATGAAAAACTGTTTTTT
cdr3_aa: CASSLVAGATNEKLFF

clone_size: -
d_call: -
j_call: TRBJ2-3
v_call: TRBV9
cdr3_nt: TGTGCCAGCAGCGGCGGACCCGGGATTGGCACAGATACGCAGTATTTT
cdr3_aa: CASSGGPGIGTDTQYF

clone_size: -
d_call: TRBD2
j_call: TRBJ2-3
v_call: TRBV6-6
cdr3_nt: TGTGCCAGCAGTAGTAGCGGGAGGGTGAATACGCAGTATTTT
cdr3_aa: CASSSSGRVNTQYF

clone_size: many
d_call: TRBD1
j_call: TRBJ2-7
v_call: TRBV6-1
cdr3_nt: TGTGCCAGCAGTGAGCAGGGACAGGTAACCTACGAGCAGTACTTC
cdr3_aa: CASSEQGQVTYEQYF

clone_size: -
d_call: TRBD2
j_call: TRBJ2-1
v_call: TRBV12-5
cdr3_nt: TGTGCTAGTGGTTGGGAGGGGAGAGGGCGAATAAATGAGCAGTTCTTC
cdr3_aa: CASGWEGRGRINEQFF

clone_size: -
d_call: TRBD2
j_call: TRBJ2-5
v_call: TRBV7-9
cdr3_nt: TGTGCCAGCACCGAGGGGGTAGCGGGAGTGGAGACCCAGTACTTC
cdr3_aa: CASTEGVAGVETQYF

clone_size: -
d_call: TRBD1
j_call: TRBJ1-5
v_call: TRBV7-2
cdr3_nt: TGTGCCAGCAGTCAGGACAGGGCTCAGCCCCAGCATTTT
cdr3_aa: CASSQDRAQPQHF

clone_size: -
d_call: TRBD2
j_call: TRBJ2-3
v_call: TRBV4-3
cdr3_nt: TGCGCCAGCAGCCTTCGGGGAGGGATCACAGATACGCAGTATTTT
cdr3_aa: CASSLRGGITDTQYF

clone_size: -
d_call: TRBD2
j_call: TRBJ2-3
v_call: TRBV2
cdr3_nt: TGTGCCAGCAGGAGACGACTAGCGGGGTATATAACAGATACGCAGTATTTT
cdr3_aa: CASRRRLAGYITDTQYF

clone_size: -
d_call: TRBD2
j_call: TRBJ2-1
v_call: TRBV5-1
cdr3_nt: TGCGCCAGCAGCGTAACCCCGGGACTAGGTGACAATGAGCAGTTCTTC
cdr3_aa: CASSVTPGLGDNEQFF

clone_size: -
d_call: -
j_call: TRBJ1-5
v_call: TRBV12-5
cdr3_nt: TGTGCTAGTGGTCCGTCCCGAGGTCAGCCCCAGCATTTT
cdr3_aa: CASGPSRGQPQHF

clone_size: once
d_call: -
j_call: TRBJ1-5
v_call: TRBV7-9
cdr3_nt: TGTGCCAGCAGCTTCGCGCACGGGTCCTGGCATCAGCCCCAGCATTTT
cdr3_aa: CASSFAHGSWHQPQHF

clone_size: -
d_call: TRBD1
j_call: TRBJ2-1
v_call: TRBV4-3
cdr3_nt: TGCGCCAGCAGCCCCGGTCCGGGACAGGAGCAGTTCTTC
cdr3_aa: CASSPGPGQEQFF

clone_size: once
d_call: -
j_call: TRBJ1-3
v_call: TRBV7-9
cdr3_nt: TGTGCCAGCAGCTTAGGGACAGCCGTCTCTGGAAACACCATATATTTT
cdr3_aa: CASSLGTAVSGNTIYF

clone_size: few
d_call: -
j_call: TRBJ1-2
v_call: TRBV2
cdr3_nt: TGTGCCAGTGGGCCCAGGGAGGACTATGGCTACACCTTC
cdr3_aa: CASGPREDYGYTF

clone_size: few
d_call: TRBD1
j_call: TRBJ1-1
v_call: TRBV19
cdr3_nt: TGTGCCAGTAGTACCCCCGGGACAGGGGGCACTGAAGCTTTCTTT
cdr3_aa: CASSTPGTGGTEAFF

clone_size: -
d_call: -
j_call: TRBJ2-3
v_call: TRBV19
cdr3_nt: TGTGCCAGTAGGTCGACAGGGAGGACAGATACGCAGTATTTT
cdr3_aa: CASRSTGRTDTQYF

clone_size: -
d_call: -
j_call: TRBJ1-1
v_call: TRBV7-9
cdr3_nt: TGTGCCAGCAGCCGTACAGATAACACTGAAGCTTTCTTT
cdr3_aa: CASSRTDNTEAFF

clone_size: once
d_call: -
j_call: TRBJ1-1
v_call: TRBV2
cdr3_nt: TGTGCCAGCACCGACTGGGTAGGAGTAAGTGAAGCTTTCTTT
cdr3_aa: CASTDWVGVSEAFF

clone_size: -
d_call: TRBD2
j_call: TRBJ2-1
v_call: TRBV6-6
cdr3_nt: TGTGCCAGCAGTCCCCGGACTAGCGGCAATGAGCAGTTCTTC
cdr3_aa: CASSPRTSGNEQFF

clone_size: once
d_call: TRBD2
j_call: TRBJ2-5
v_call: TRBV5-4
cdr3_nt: TGTGCCAGCAGCTTGGGGACGGGAGGGTCGGGTGAGACCCAGTACTTC
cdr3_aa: CASSLGTGGSGETQYF

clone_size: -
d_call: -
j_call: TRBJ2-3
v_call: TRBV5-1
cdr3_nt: TGCGCCAGCAGCTTGTCCGCTATAAGCACAGATACGCAGTATTTT
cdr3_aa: CASSLSAISTDTQYF

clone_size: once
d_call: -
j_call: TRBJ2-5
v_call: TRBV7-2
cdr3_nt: TGTGCCAGCAGCTTTGGGGGGTCGACCCAGTACTTC
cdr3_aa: CASSFGGSTQYF

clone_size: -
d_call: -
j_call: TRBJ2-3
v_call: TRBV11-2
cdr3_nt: TGTGCCAGCAGTCCTTTTGGCAGGGGCGCAGATACGCAGTATTTT
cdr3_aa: CASSPFGRGADTQYF

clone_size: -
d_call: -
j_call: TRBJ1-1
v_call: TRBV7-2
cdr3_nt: TGTGCCAGCAGCGGACCACAGGGAATCATGAACACTGAAGCTTTCTTT
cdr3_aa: CASSGPQGIMNTEAFF

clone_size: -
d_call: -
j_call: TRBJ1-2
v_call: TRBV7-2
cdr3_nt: TGTGCCAGCAACCCGGGACTGATCTATGGCTACACCTTC
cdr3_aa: CASNPGLIYGYTF

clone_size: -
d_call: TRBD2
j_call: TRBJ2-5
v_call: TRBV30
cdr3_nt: TGTGCCTGGAGTGTATTAGCGGGAGTGGAGACCCAGTACTTC
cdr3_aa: CAWSVLAGVETQYF

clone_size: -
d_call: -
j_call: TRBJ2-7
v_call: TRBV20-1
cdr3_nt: TGCAGTGCTAGCCAGGGTTCTCAGCAGTACTTC
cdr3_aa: CSASQGSQQYF

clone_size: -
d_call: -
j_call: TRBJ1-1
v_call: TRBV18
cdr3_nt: TGTGCCAGCTCCCAACGGGACGGAGGGACTGAAGCTTTCTTT
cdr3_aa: CASSQRDGGTEAFF

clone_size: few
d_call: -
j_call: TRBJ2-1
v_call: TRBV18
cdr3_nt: TGTGCCAGCTCGACCAGGAAAAACTCCTACAATGAGCAGTTCTTC
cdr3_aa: CASSTRKNSYNEQFF

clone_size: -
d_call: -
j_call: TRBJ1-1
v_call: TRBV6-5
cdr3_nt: TGTGCCAGCAGCTACCGGCGGTTCTCCTCGAACACTGAAGCTTTCTTT
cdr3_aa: CASSYRRFSSNTEAFF

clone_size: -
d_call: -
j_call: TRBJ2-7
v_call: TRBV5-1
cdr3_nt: TGCGCCAGCAGCTTGACCGGACAACCCTACGAGCAGTACTTC
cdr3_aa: CASSLTGQPYEQYF

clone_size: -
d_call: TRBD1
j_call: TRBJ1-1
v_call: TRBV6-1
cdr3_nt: TGTGCCAGCAGTGGATTCGGATCGGGACAGCCACATGCGGGGAGAGAAGCTTTCTTT
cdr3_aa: CASSGFGSGQPHAGREAFF

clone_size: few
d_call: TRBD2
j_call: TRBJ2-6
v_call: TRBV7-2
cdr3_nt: TGTGCCAGCAGCCCAACTAGCGGGAGTTCTGGGGCCAACGTCCTGACTTTC
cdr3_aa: CASSPTSGSSGANVLTF

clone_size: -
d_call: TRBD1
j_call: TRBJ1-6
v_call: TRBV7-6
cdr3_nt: TGTGCCAGCAGCTTAAATGGGGGACAGGGTGGTTCACCCCTCCACTTT
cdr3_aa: CASSLNGGQGGSPLHF

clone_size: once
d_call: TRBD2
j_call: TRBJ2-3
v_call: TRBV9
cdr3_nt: TGTGCCAGCAGCCCGATGGCGGGAGTCACAGATACGCAGTATTTT
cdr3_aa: CASSPMAGVTDTQYF

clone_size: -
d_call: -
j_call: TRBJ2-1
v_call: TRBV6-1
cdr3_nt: TGTGCCAGCATCCAGGGAATAGTCGCGGATGAGCAGTTCTTC
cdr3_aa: CASIQGIVADEQFF

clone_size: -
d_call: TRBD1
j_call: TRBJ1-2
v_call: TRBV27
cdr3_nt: TGTGCCAGCAGTTACGCCGGGACAGGGGGGAGGCCCAACTATGGCTACACCTTC
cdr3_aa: CASSYAGTGGRPNYGYTF

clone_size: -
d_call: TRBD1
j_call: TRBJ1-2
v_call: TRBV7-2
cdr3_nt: TGTGCCAGCAGCTTAGCTGCTCCGGGACAGAACTATGGCTACACCTTC
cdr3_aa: CASSLAAPGQNYGYTF

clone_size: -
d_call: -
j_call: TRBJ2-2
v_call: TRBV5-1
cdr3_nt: TGCGCCAGCAGCTTGGAGGCAGGGGAGACCGGGGAGCTGTTTTTT
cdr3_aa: CASSLEAGETGELFF

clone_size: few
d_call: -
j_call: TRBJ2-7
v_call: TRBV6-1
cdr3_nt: TGTGCCAGCAGTGAAGCGCTTCAGGGGGGAAACGAGCAGTACTTC
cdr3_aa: CASSEALQGGNEQYF

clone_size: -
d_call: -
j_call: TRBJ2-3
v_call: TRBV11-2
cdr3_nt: TGTGCCAGCAGCTCAATGGGCCAGGGTAATACGCAGTATTTT
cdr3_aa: CASSSMGQGNTQYF

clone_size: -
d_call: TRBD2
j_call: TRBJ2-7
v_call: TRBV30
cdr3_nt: TGTGCCTGGGACTTAGCCCTAGCGGGTGACGAGCAGTACTTC
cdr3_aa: CAWDLALAGDEQYF

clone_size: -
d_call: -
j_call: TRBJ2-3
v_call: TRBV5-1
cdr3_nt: TGCGCCAGCAGCTTGGAGGGGACAGATACGCAGTATTTT
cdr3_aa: CASSLEGTDTQYF

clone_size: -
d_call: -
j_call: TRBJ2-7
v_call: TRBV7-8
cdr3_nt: TGTGCCAGCAGCTTACAGGGCTCAGGCTACGAGCAGTACTTC
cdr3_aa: CASSLQGSGYEQYF

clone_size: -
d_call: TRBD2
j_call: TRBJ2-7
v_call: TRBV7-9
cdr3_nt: TGTGCCAGCAGTCATAGTCGGGTAGGGGACTACTACGAGCAGTACTTC
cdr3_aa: CASSHSRVGDYYEQYF

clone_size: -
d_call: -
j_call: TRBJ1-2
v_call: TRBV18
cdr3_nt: TGTGCCAGCTCACCACAGGGGGAAACTAACTATGGCTACACCTTC
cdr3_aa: CASSPQGETNYGYTF

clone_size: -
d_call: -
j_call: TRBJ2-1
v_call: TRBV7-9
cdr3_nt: TGTGCCAGTCTCGCGACAGGCACCGATGAGCAGTTCTTC
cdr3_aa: CASLATGTDEQFF